This T cell receptor (beta chain) stems from a study of blood T cells in healthy people across ages. Whole-study results and caveats: The long-lived group displayed more naive CD4+ cells, plus higher diversity, than the aged donors did.

V was clipped by 1 base and J by 0 bases, with 6 bases between them. This CDR3 has 13 amino acids. Germline CDR1 SQVTM, CDR2 ANQGSEA. A sample-barcoded 5' primer and a J-beta primer mix were used in a second PCR of about 7 to 12 cycles. With 12 random nucleotides, a template-switch adaptor tagged each individual cDNA molecule. TCRdb itself ran the 5' RACE reads through MiXCR, one entry per CDR3 protein. The table has over 750,000 distinct CDR3 sequences, roughly 25% seen once. Turning to this clonotype: Its cognate antigen is unknown.

This sample also belongs to another study, concerning T cells of mothers and their children. That source reports: Second-round PCR products received sample barcodes and 2-4 random nucleotides from the M1S primer. Overlap in related mother-child pairs always slightly exceeded unrelated pairs, never significantly.

The chain couples TRBV29-1 to TRBJ2-5; no reliable D call. This receptor was taken from a boy younger than 18 in good health. Sequenced input: blood. The CDR3 nucleotides are TGCAGCGTTGAAGTTCCGTACCAAGAGACCCAGTACTTC. This translates into CSVEVPYQETQYF.